What follows is one T cell receptor beta chain and its context. The antigen is not known. The data originate from a study of glioma-infiltrating T cells after dendritic cell vaccination. General study results and limits: Longer survival after dendritic cell vaccination followed higher pretreatment TIL content.

Primers: 60 V beta forward and 13 J beta reverse. Sequencing used immunoSEQ multiplex PCR; TCRdb keeps in-frame clones, though not all of them. The sample has around 83,000 clones; 85% are singletons. Trimming pared 4 bases from V and 1 base from J, leaving 11 bases between. The CDR3 consists of 14 residues. Germline CDR1 reads SGDLS; CDR2 reads YYNGEE. Time point meaning: after dendritic cell vaccination, including at tumor progression/relapse. This material consisted of blood, taken after dendritic cell vaccination. The chain uses TRBV9 and TRBJ1-2; tentatively, D is TRBD1 (6 bases). This TCR derives from a human donor with glioblastoma. The DNA for the CDR3 is TGTGCCAGCAGCCCCGGGACACATAACTATGGCTACACCTTC. It translates to CASSPGTHNYGYTF.